The clone carrying this TCR beta chain was observed once. No antigen is known for it. The entry originates in a study of CD8 T cells in ankylosing spondylitis. General study points: Reports of some motif variants in reactive arthritis synovial fluid and blood predate this one. Reported data indicate significant enrichment of disease-linked clones within matched ankylosing spondylitis synovial fluid. For ankylosing spondylitis blood, a TCR beta motif of under 10 highly homologous variants appeared characteristic.

Trimming pared 10 bases from V and 10 bases from J, leaving 22 bases between. Germline V lookup: CDR1 SEHNR, CDR2 FQNEAQ (reference sequence). CDR3 size: 14 residues. In making TCR beta libraries, quantitative 5'-RACE with molecular barcodes was used. In TCRdb, the 5' RACE reads were re-called with MiXCR into one record per CDR3 protein. Among approximately 150,000 distinct CDR3 sequences listed, about a third were seen once. The gene calls are TRBV7-9 and TRBJ1-4; possible D gene TRBD1, 6 bases. Sequencing was carried out using synovial fluid, either unsorted or a sorted T cell fraction (not recorded which). This clonotype originated in a male donor with ankylosing spondylitis. The CDR3 spells CATSSPQGYGKLFF. CDR3 nucleotides: TGTGCCACCTCTAGCCCTCAGGGGTACGGAAAACTGTTTTTT.